These 17 T cell receptor beta chains were all obtained from the same sample, sequenced in a study of T cell changes during pregnancy in multiple sclerosis. Here immunoSEQ multiplex PCR was the method, and the copy in TCRdb shows in-frame clones only, minus some. The sample carries about 50,000 clones, roughly 92% recorded once. The sample consisted of CD4+ T cells from peripheral blood mononuclear cells, taken before pregnancy. These receptors were collected from a female donor with multiple sclerosis, enrolled in a pregnancy study.

The gene calls are TRBV6-5 and TRBJ1-2, with TRBD1 identical over 7 bases. The germline V gene has CDR1 MNHEY and CDR2 SVGAGI. This CDR3 contains 14 residues. V gave up 6 bases and J gave up 7 bases; unmatched junction bases: 11. CDR3 loop: CASRQHRGGSGYTF. The CDR3 DNA reads TGTGCCAGCAGACAGCACAGGGGAGGTAGTGGCTACACCTTC.

This clone appeared a few times. V gene TRBV27 combines with J gene TRBJ1-5, with 12 positions matching TRBD1. V lost 8 bases, J lost 2 bases, and 7 bases stayed unmatched. This CDR3 has 16 amino acids. The V gene's germline CDR1 is MNHEY and CDR2 SMNVEV (reference sequence). The chain's CDR3 is CASRDRGLGGNQPQHF. CDR3 DNA sequence: TGTGCCAGCCGGGACAGGGGGCTAGGAGGCAATCAGCCCCAGCATTTT.

This clone was counted a few times. The chain is built from TRBV5-4 and TRBJ1-1; TRBD1 matches 9 bases. V lost 4 bases and J lost 3; bases outside the gene matches: 7. Looked up from germline, CDR1 is SGHNT and CDR2 is YYREEE (reference sequence). This CDR3 is 15 amino acids long. The DNA of the CDR3 is TGTGCCAGCAGCGGCCGACAGGGGGAGTACACTGAAGCTTTCTTT. The encoded protein is CASSGRQGEYTEAFF. Full variable domain (outside the CDR3, taken from reference TRBV5-4 and TRBJ1-1): ETGVTQSPTHLIKTRGQQVTLRCSSQSGHNTVSWYQQALGQGPQFIFQYYREEENGRGNFPPRFSGLQFPNYSSELNVNALELDDSALYLCASSGRQGEYTEAFFGQGTRLTVV.

This clone is a singleton in its sample. This rearrangement joins TRBV4-1 to TRBJ2-1; maybe TRBD1 (6 bases). V was pared by 4 bases and J by 2 bases, with 15 bases between. CDR3 length: 16 residues. CDR1 and CDR2 (germline): MGHRA, YSYEKL. The CDR3 coding sequence is TGCGCCAGCAGCCCCCTAGGACAGTATACCTACAATGAGCAGTTCTTC. Its translation is CASSPLGQYTYNEQFF.

The chain couples TRBV7-2 to TRBJ1-1, with D tentatively TRBD1 (5 bases). The CDR3 contains 15 residues. The V gene's germline CDR1 is SGHTA and CDR2 FQGNSA. Trimming shortened V by 2 bases and J by 0 bases, and 10 bases separated the two germline ends. The CDR3 bases are TGTGCCAGCAGCTTAACAGGTTACCTGAACACTGAAGCTTTCTTT. It is translated as CASSLTGYLNTEAFF. Full variable domain (outside the CDR3, taken from reference TRBV7-2 and TRBJ1-1): GAGVSQSPSNKVTEKGKDVELRCDPISGHTALYWYRQSLGQGLEFLIYFQGNSAPDKSGLPSDRFSAERTGGSVSTLTIQRTQQEDSAVYLCASSLTGYLNTEAFFGQGTRLTVV.

The rearrangement joins TRBV4-3 to TRBJ2-1; 8 bases align to TRBD2. The V gene end was trimmed by 3 bases and the J gene end by 5 bases; junction bases not matched to a gene: 6. The CDR3 runs to 15 residues. In germline, CDR1 is LGHNA, CDR2 YSLEER. CDR3 sequence: CASSQRGAGDNEQFF. The CDR3 bases are TGCGCCAGCAGCCAGAGAGGAGCGGGGGACAATGAGCAGTTCTTC.

The gene calls are TRBV28 and TRBJ2-3; 7 nucleotides match TRBD2. CDR1 and CDR2 from the germline V gene are MDHEN and SYDVKM. The CDR3 spans 16 residues. V lost 5 bases to trimming and J lost 0 bases; unmatched junction nucleotides: 8. CDR3 residues: CASSLTRGRSTDTQYF. Written as DNA, the CDR3 is TGTGCCAGCAGTCTAACACGCGGGAGAAGCACAGATACGCAGTATTTT.

The gene calls are TRBV15 and TRBJ1-1; TRBD1 matches at 11 bases. V shed 3 bases, J shed 6 bases, and the junction held 0 bases outside the gene matches. The germline gives CDR1 LNHNV, CDR2 YYDKDF (reference sequence). The length of the CDR3 is 13 residues. CDR3 nucleotides: TGTGCCACCAGCAGGGGACAGGGGGCTGAAGCTTTCTTT. Its translation: CATSRGQGAEAFF.

The chain combines TRBV7-9 with TRBJ2-5; 7 bases agree with TRBD1. CDR3 size: 15 residues. The germline CDR1 and CDR2 sequences are SEHNR and FQNEAQ (reference sequence). V shed 1 base, J shed 3 bases, and the junction held 5 bases outside the gene matches. The CDR3 reads CASSLGGQIKETQYF. CDR3 sequence (DNA): TGTGCCAGCAGCTTAGGGGGACAGATTAAAGAGACCCAGTACTTC.

This clone has a handful of counts. V gene TRBV19 combines with J gene TRBJ1-1; D call uncertain. Trimming cost V 4 bases and J 1 base, with 13 bases left between them. The germline gives CDR1 LNHDA, CDR2 SQIVND (reference sequence). CDR3 size: 15 residues. The CDR3, as DNA: TGTGCCAGTAGTAGCAACCGAGGCCGGAACACTGAAGCTTTCTTT. Translation: CASSSNRGRNTEAFF.

This chain joins TRBV7-9 and TRBJ2-1; 7 nucleotides align to TRBD2. Losses at the gene ends were 2 bases for V and 2 bases for J; bases not matched to a gene: 3. Germline V gene lookup returns CDR1 SEHNR and CDR2 FQNEAQ (reference sequence). The CDR3 spans 15 residues. The CDR3 is CASSLIRGAYNEQFF. In DNA, the CDR3 is TGTGCCAGCAGCTTAATCCGGGGGGCCTACAATGAGCAGTTCTTC.

The rearrangement uses TRBV6-4 and TRBJ1-3; possibly TRBD1 for D (5 bases). Germline CDR1 is MRHNA and CDR2 is SNTAGT. Trimming pared 6 bases from V and 0 bases from J, leaving 21 bases between. The CDR3 is made up of 18 amino acids. The CDR3 sequence: CASSPILGHLASGNTIYF. As DNA, the CDR3 is TGTGCCAGCAGCCCGATATTAGGACATTTAGCCTCTGGAAACACCATATATTTT.

The chain employs TRBV5-1 and TRBJ1-3, with 7 bases matching TRBD1. CDR3 length equals 18 residues. Trimming at V came to 1 base and at J to 0 bases, leaving 10 bases not matched to a gene. CDR1 and CDR2 (germline): SGHRS, YFSETQ. DNA of the CDR3: TGCGCCAGCAGCTTGACGGCAGGGGGGACACACTCTGGAAACACCATATATTTT. Translating gives CASSLTAGGTHSGNTIYF.

The V call is TRBV4-1, the J call TRBJ2-7, with TRBD2 identical over 10 bases. Germline assignment: CDR1 MGHRA and CDR2 YSYEKL. The ends lost 0 bases at V and 3 bases at J; junction bases unmatched: 2. The CDR3 contains 15 residues. The CDR3 reads CASSQEGTSDYEQYF. As DNA, the CDR3 is TGCGCCAGCAGCCAAGAAGGGACTAGCGACTACGAGCAGTACTTC.

This chain links TRBV4-1 with TRBJ1-2; 8 positions match TRBD1. Germline V CDR1 and CDR2: MGHRA, YSYEKL. The CDR3 covers 15 residues. Trimming removed 0 bases from V and 4 bases from J; junction bases left unmatched: 4. The CDR3 loop reads CASSQEQGDFYGYTF. CDR3 nucleotide sequence: TGCGCCAGCAGCCAAGAACAGGGGGACTTCTATGGCTACACCTTC.

The V gene is TRBV5-4, the J gene TRBJ1-2; D is perhaps TRBD1 (6 bases). Per the germline V gene, CDR1 is SGHNT and CDR2 is YYREEE (reference sequence). The CDR3 has 16 residues. Trimming pared 4 bases from V and 1 base from J, leaving 17 bases between. The CDR3 region is CASSTGQRLYNYGYTF. Written as DNA, the CDR3 is TGTGCCAGCAGCACCGGACAGAGGCTGTATAACTATGGCTACACCTTC.

The chain joins TRBV4-1 to TRBJ2-1; a weak D match, TRBD2 (5 bases). CDR3 size: 17 residues. Germline CDR1 MGHRA, CDR2 YSYEKL. V was clipped by 5 bases and J by 9 bases, with 26 bases between them. CDR3 bases: TGCGCCAGCAGCGCCCGACTACTGGCGACTACTCCGGGTGAGCAGTTCTTC. Translation: CASSARLLATTPGEQFF.